Here is one TCR beta chain with its context. With V trimmed by 8 bases and J by 4 bases, 12 bases remained unmatched. Germline values: CDR1 SNHLY, CDR2 FYNNEI. This CDR3 has 15 residues. A second PCR of 7 to 11 cycles used a sample-barcoded 5' primer and a J-beta primer mix. The study obtained at least 3 million CDR3-containing paired-end reads from every sample. One entry per CDR3 protein results from TCRdb running MiXCR on the 5' RACE reads. This table has more than 1,000,000 distinct CDR3 sequences, roughly 24% appearing once. The data originate from a study of blood T cells in healthy people across ages. Study details: Using template switching, researchers captured about one barcoded beta molecule for each two T cells.

A minimum of 5 micrograms of total RNA was extracted per sample. The same data also contributed to another study, on T cells of mothers and their children. That work states: Sequencing got over 9.5 million TCR beta CDR3 reads from each mother and approximately 3 million from each child.

Sequencing was carried out using blood. This chain links TRBV2 with TRBJ1-2, with 8 bases that match TRBD1. The clonotype was recovered from a girl aged 2 to 9 in good health. The CDR3 protein is CASSRRTGRVYGYTF. The CDR3 nucleotides read TGTGCCAGCTCTCGGAGGACAGGGCGAGTCTATGGCTACACCTTC. The full variable domain, completed using reference TRBV2 and TRBJ1-2, is EPEVTQTPSHQVTQMGQEVILRCVPISNHLYFYWYRQILGQKVEFLVSFYNNEISEKSEIFDDQFSVERPDGSNFTLKIRSTKLEDSAMYFCASSRRTGRVYGYTFGSGTRLTVV.